This T cell receptor beta chain was obtained from a study of blood T cell repertoires in COVID-19. Study summary: The origin of the acute and convalescent COVID-19 samples was the United States, Italy and Spain.

CDR3 size: 14 residues. V lost 4 bases to trimming and J lost 0 bases, with 7 bases between them. Per germline, CDR1 SNHLY and CDR2 FYNNEI. In the original workflow: By means of reference gene primer amplification, nucleated cell counts were estimated. TCRdb's copy holds only in-frame clones and misses some; the assay was immunoSEQ multiplex PCR. That table supplies the V and J calls and clone size; D and trimming were determined from the DNA. The table shows 110,000 or so clones, with more than 70% occurring only once. Seattle patients were enrolled during active infection and followed longitudinally.

Sequenced material: peripheral blood. V gene TRBV2 combines with J gene TRBJ1-5; D is ambiguous. This TCR was sampled from a woman aged 55 to 70 with COVID-19, enrolled during active disease. The CDR3 protein is CASSVSYSNQPQHF. The CDR3 region has the DNA TGTGCCAGCAGTGTCTCCTATAGCAATCAGCCCCAGCATTTT. Supplemented by reference TRBV2 and TRBJ1-5, the full variable domain reads EPEVTQTPSHQVTQMGQEVILRCVPISNHLYFYWYRQILGQKVEFLVSFYNNEISEKSEIFDDQFSVERPDGSNFTLKIRSTKLEDSAMYFCASSVSYSNQPQHFGDGTRLSIL.